A single sample gave rise to the 21 T cell receptor beta chains below, sequenced in a study of blood T cell repertoires in COVID-19. The repertoire was sequenced with immunoSEQ multiplex PCR; TCRdb's copy has only in-frame clones and lacks some. Of 200,000 to 250,000 clones detected, approximately 82% appear once; the ten largest clones hold 9.7%. The specimen sequenced was peripheral blood. The source of these receptors is a man aged 50 or older with active or convalescent COVID-19.

The chain combines TRBV28 with TRBJ1-6; D is unresolved. The CDR3 spans 15 residues. The germline V and J ends were trimmed by 2 bases and 3 bases, with 8 bases remaining between them. Germline-derived CDR1 and CDR2 are MDHEN and SYDVKM. The CDR3 bases are TGTGCCAGCAGTTTAACAGTGGGCTATAATTCACCCCTCCACTTT. Residues: CASSLTVGYNSPLHF.

The chain links TRBV7-3 to TRBJ2-5; TRBD2 matches 8 bases. Germline V lookup: CDR1 SGHTA, CDR2 FQGTGA. The CDR3 is 16 amino acids. V shed 5 bases, J shed 7 bases, and the junction held 15 bases outside the gene matches. CDR3 nucleotides: TGTGCCAGCAGCCAGAGCCCAACTAGCGGAGGCGGGACCCAGTACTTC. This encodes CASSQSPTSGGGTQYF.

This sequence joins TRBV5-8 and TRBJ2-2; D possibly corresponds to TRBD1 (6 bases). V was shortened by 5 bases and J by 4 bases, with 15 bases between the two germline ends. Germline V gives CDR1 SGHTS, CDR2 YDEGEE. This CDR3 has 15 amino acids. CDR3 sequence (DNA): TGTGCCAGCAGTTTCAGGGGTTTGGGCACCGGGGAGCTGTTTTTT. As protein: CASSFRGLGTGELFF.

This clone was counted a few times. The chain recombines TRBV6-2 or TRBV6-3 with TRBJ2-4; 10 bases align to TRBD2. Germline lookup yields CDR1 MNHEY and CDR2 SVGEGT. The junction had 11 bases not matched to a gene; V was cut back by 6 bases and J by 0 bases. This CDR3 comprises 18 residues. The chain's CDR3 is CASSPPLAGVLAKNIQYF. The CDR3 region has the DNA TGTGCCAGCAGCCCACCGCTAGCGGGGGTGCTAGCCAAAAACATTCAGTACTTC.

The chain joins TRBV15 to TRBJ1-2; 8 nucleotides line up with TRBD1. The length of the CDR3 is 15 residues. Germline assignment: CDR1 LNHNV and CDR2 YYDKDF (reference sequence). The junction had 6 bases not matched to a gene; V was cut back by 0 bases and J by 6 bases. The CDR3 coding sequence is TGTGCCACCAGCAGAGACTACCAGGGGGCGAATGGCTACACCTTC. Amino acid sequence: CATSRDYQGANGYTF.

This clone came up once. The V call is TRBV7-3, the J call TRBJ1-6; 7 bases match TRBD1. Germline V gene lookup returns CDR1 SGHTA and CDR2 FQGTGA. V shed 4 bases, J shed 5 bases, and the junction held 20 bases outside the gene matches. The CDR3 length is 20 residues. The CDR3 bases are TGTGCCAGCAGCTCGAGGTCCGGGACAGTCGTTCCCCGAAATAATTCACCCCTCCACTTT. The encoded protein is CASSSRSGTVVPRNNSPLHF.

The CDR3 sequence: CASSLDRANYGYTF. The CDR3 bases are TGTGCCAGCAGCTTGGACAGAGCTAACTATGGCTACACCTTC. The chain is built from TRBV11-2 and TRBJ1-2; D is possibly TRBD1 (6 bases). Per germline, CDR1 SGHAT and CDR2 FQNNGV. The CDR3 consists of 14 residues. V lost 3 bases and J lost 0, with 8 bases in between.

The V and J genes are TRBV15 and TRBJ1-2; 12 bases are shared with TRBD1. V dropped 5 bases and J dropped 4; count of bases not matched to a gene: 14. This CDR3 spans 18 amino acids. From germline, CDR1 is LNHNV and CDR2 YYDKDF (reference sequence). The CDR3 is CATSASYSGQGAFYGYTF. The DNA of the CDR3 is TGTGCCACCAGCGCATCGTACTCGGGACAGGGGGCTTTCTATGGCTACACCTTC.

For the CDR3, the DNA is TGTGCCAGCTCACCGGACAGGTTCTCGGACGAGCAGTACTTC. Its protein is CASSPDRFSDEQYF. This chain joins TRBV18 and TRBJ2-7; the match to TRBD1 covers 7 bases. With V trimmed by 3 bases and J by 5 bases, 7 bases remained unmatched. The germline CDR1 and CDR2 sequences are KGHSH and LQKENI. The CDR3 runs to 14 residues.

J is TRBJ1-5 and V is TRBV5-4, with TRBD1 matching over 7 bases. The CDR3 is made up of 17 amino acids. The trim removed 0 bases at V and 1 base at J, leaving 7 bases unmatched. The germline V gene has CDR1 SGHNT and CDR2 YYREEE (reference sequence). The CDR3 here is CASSLDNDRESNQPQHF. The DNA for the CDR3 is TGTGCCAGCAGCTTGGACAACGACAGGGAAAGCAATCAGCCCCAGCATTTT.

The V gene is TRBV5-1, the J gene TRBJ2-1, with 8 bases identical to TRBD1. The germline CDR1 and CDR2 sequences are SGHRS and YFSETQ. V shed 4 bases and J 6 bases; nucleotides not matched to a gene: 9. The CDR3 extends over 15 amino acids. The CDR3 region is CASSVQGVESNEQFF. Here the CDR3 DNA reads TGCGCCAGCAGCGTACAGGGGGTCGAGAGCAATGAGCAGTTCTTC.

In DNA, the CDR3 is TGCGCCAGCAGCTTGAATCCCACCCCTACCTACGAGCAGTACTTC. This encodes CASSLNPTPTYEQYF. This chain connects TRBV5-1 to TRBJ2-7; the D is unclear. V shed 1 base and J shed 2 bases, with 13 bases lying between them. Germline CDR1 SGHRS, CDR2 YFSETQ. This CDR3 spans 15 amino acids.

This clone is a singleton in its sample. V and J are TRBV7-3 and TRBJ2-5; 8 nucleotides align to TRBD1. Germline V lookup: CDR1 SGHTA, CDR2 FQGTGA. This CDR3 has 14 amino acids. V was pared by 5 bases and J by 4 bases, with 6 bases of the junction left unmatched. The CDR3, as DNA: TGTGCCAGCAGCCCCTATGGACAGGGAGAGACCCAGTACTTC. Protein: CASSPYGQGETQYF.

The table lists this clone with a count of one. The chain carries TRBV4-1 and TRBJ2-7; a weak D match, TRBD1 (5 bases). This CDR3 is built from 16 residues. The germline V gene encodes CDR1 MGHRA and CDR2 YSYEKL. Deletions cut 2 bases from V and 3 bases from J, with 17 bases between. The CDR3 spells CASSQTSTLDNYEQYF. The CDR3 coding sequence is TGCGCCAGCAGCCAAACCTCTACTCTGGACAACTACGAGCAGTACTTC.

CDR3 in DNA: TGTGCCAGCAGCCCTCGGACACTCTCTAACTATGGCTACACCTTC. Its translation: CASSPRTLSNYGYTF. The J gene is TRBJ1-2, the V gene TRBV7-8; D is perhaps TRBD1 (5 bases). The CDR3 runs to 15 residues. Germline V CDR1 and CDR2: SGHVS, FQNEAQ. V lost 5 bases and J lost 0, with 13 bases in between.

This rearrangement joins TRBV23-1 to TRBJ2-7; D unclear. TRBV23-1 is flagged as an ORF with uncertain function. The CDR3 covers 13 residues. V was pared by 9 bases and J by 4 bases, with 16 bases between. The CDR3 coding sequence is TGCGCCAGAGAATTGAGCCTGAGTTACGAGCAGTACGTC. Translated, it gives CARELSLSYEQYV.

The rearrangement uses TRBV12-3 or TRBV12-4 and TRBJ1-2, with D possibly TRBD1 on 5 matching bases. This CDR3 region has 13 residues. V lost 6 bases to trimming and J lost 2 bases, with 10 bases between them. CDR3 loop: CASSFPGNYGYTF. The CDR3 DNA follows: TGTGCCAGCAGCTTCCCAGGGAACTATGGCTACACCTTC.

CDR3 DNA sequence: TGTGCCAGCAGCTTAACCCCCGATGGAGGGAGGGCCGTGTACGAGCAGTACTTC. It translates to CASSLTPDGGRAVYEQYF. The chain uses TRBV7-3 and TRBJ2-7, with 7 bases that match TRBD2. Germline V gene sequence: CDR1 SGHTA, CDR2 FQGTGA. J was trimmed by 4 bases and V by 0 bases; bases with no gene match: 15. The length of the CDR3 is 18 residues.

The chain employs TRBV4-3 and TRBJ1-2; 12 nucleotides match TRBD1. The ends lost 3 bases at V and 3 bases at J; junction bases unmatched: 8. The CDR3 is 17 residues long. The germline V gene has CDR1 LGHNA and CDR2 YSLEER. CDR3 loop: CASSHQWGQGAYYGYTF. In DNA form, the CDR3 reads TGCGCCAGCAGCCATCAATGGGGACAGGGGGCTTACTATGGCTACACCTTC.

In its sample, this clone was seen once. The rearrangement uses TRBV12-2 and TRBJ1-5; the table's D call, TRBD1, has no DNA check behind it. TRBV12-2 corresponds to a pseudogene. The CDR3 consists of 19 residues. In nucleotides, the CDR3 is TGTGCAAGTCGCTTCTGGAGGGGAAGGGCAGGGGGCCCCAATCAGCCCCAGCATTTT. It specifies CASRFWRGRAGGPNQPQHF.

The chain recombines TRBV18 with TRBJ2-1; TRBD2 matches 11 bases. CDR1 and CDR2 from the germline V gene are KGHSH and LQKENI. V trimming: 6 bases; J trimming: 4 bases; junction bases outside the gene matches: 8. The CDR3 length is 16 residues. The CDR3 loop is CASSLHSGRDYNEQFF. The CDR3 DNA is TGTGCCAGCTCCCTCCATAGCGGGAGGGATTACAATGAGCAGTTCTTC.